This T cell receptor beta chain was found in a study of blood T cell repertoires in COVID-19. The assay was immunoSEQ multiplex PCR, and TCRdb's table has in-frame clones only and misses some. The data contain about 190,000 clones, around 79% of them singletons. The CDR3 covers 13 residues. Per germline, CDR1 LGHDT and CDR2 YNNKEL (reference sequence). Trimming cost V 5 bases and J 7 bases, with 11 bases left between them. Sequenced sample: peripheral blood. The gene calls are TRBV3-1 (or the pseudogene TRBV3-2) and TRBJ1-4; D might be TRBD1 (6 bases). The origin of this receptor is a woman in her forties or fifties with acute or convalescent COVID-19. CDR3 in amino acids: CASSGPRGEKLFF. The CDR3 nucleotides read TGTGCCAGCAGCGGACCCAGGGGTGAAAAACTGTTTTTT.